The 8 T cell receptor beta chains reported below all come from one sample, sequenced in a study of T cell responses to AZD1222 COVID-19 vaccine. Assay: immunoSEQ multiplex PCR; the TCRdb copy retains only in-frame clones and omits some. The sample shows about 110,000 clones, about 86% of them seen only once. The source was peripheral blood, collected on day 0 of AZD1222 vaccination. These receptors were obtained from an adult in good health.

The table lists this clone with a count of one. The rearrangement joins TRBV7-3 to TRBJ2-7; 7 nucleotides agree with TRBD1. From germline, CDR1 is SGHTA and CDR2 FQGTGA. There are 14 residues in the CDR3. J was trimmed by 5 bases and V by 5 bases; bases with no gene match: 9. CDR3 DNA: TGTGCCAGCAGCAGACAGGGTGCGCGGGACGAGCAGTACTTC. Translating it yields CASSRQGARDEQYF.

This clone is a singleton in its sample. The chain is built from TRBV28 and TRBJ2-1, with 7 bases lining up with TRBD1. CDR1 MDHEN and CDR2 SYDVKM come from the germline V gene. V lost 7 bases and J lost 0; bases outside the gene matches: 12. CDR3 length: 17 residues. CDR3 in amino acids: CASTSSGTESSYNEQFF. The CDR3 coding sequence is TGTGCCAGCACCTCCTCCGGGACAGAGAGCTCCTACAATGAGCAGTTCTTC.

V gene TRBV5-4 combines with J gene TRBJ2-7; D possibly uses TRBD1 or TRBD2 (5 bases each). The CDR3 runs to 12 residues. Trimming removed 7 bases at V and 6 bases at J, with 14 bases between. Germline CDR1 reads SGHNT; CDR2 reads YYREEE (reference sequence). The CDR3, as DNA: TGTGCCAGCTCCCTGGGACCCAGCGAGCAGTACTTC. This translates into CASSLGPSEQYF.

This clone was counted a single time. The CDR3 nucleotides read TGTGCCACCAGCGGCGGACAGCACTCCTATGGCTACACCTTC. Protein product: CATSGGQHSYGYTF. The chain carries TRBV15 and TRBJ1-2, with a tentative D call TRBD1 (6 bases). CDR1 is LNHNV, CDR2 YYDKDF, per germline (reference sequence). Trimming took off 5 bases at V and 4 bases at J, with 14 bases between the two ends. The CDR3 is made up of 14 amino acids.

This clone was seen only a few times. The rearrangement joins TRBV5-1 to TRBJ2-1; D is uncertain. Trimming left V 0 bases short and J 0 bases short, with 7 bases between. The CDR3 has 15 residues. Germline V gives CDR1 SGHRS, CDR2 YFSETQ. The CDR3: CASSLGQISYNEQFF. The CDR3 coding sequence is TGCGCCAGCAGCTTGGGTCAGATCTCCTACAATGAGCAGTTCTTC.

The chain carries TRBV4-1 and TRBJ2-5; the D is unclear. Germline loops: CDR1 MGHRA, CDR2 YSYEKL. The CDR3 loop spans 14 amino acids. V lost 3 bases and J 1 base, leaving 9 bases between the germline ends. The CDR3 here is CASSHLNPQETQYF. The CDR3, as DNA: TGCGCCAGCAGCCACCTTAACCCCCAAGAGACCCAGTACTTC.

V and J are TRBV10-3 and TRBJ2-7; D is possibly TRBD1 (5 bases). Per germline, CDR1 ENHRY and CDR2 SYGVKD. Trimming took 0 bases from V and 13 from J, leaving 10 bases between them. The CDR3 length is 11 residues. The CDR3 reads CAISESTDLYF. For the CDR3, the DNA is TGTGCCATCAGTGAGTCGACAGACCTCTACTTC.

The chain couples TRBV9 to TRBJ1-1, with D unresolved. This CDR3 has 15 amino acids. Germline assignment: CDR1 SGDLS and CDR2 YYNGEE. Trimming shortened V by 3 bases and J by 0 bases, and 12 bases separated the two germline ends. CDR3 region: CASSGAPSLNTEAFF. As DNA, the CDR3 is TGTGCCAGCAGCGGAGCCCCATCACTGAACACTGAAGCTTTCTTT.